The present entry profiles one T cell receptor (beta chain) with its context. The sample comes from a study of blood T cell repertoires in COVID-19. Study in general: Sites across the United States, Italy and Spain contributed samples from acute and convalescent COVID-19.

TCRdb's table, derived via immunoSEQ multiplex PCR, lists solely in-frame clones and lacks some. The sample consists of 250,000 to 350,000 clones, over 75% of them appearing once. Per germline, CDR1 SGHDT and CDR2 YYEEEE. V gave up 2 bases and J gave up 11 bases; unmatched junction bases: 7. The CDR3 loop spans 12 amino acids. Input material: peripheral blood. This clonotype originated in a human donor with COVID-19, enrolled during active disease. The donor label of this sample is uncertain. The gene calls are TRBV5-6 and TRBJ2-7; 7 nucleotides agree with TRBD1. This CDR3 reads CASSFKQGLKYF. In nucleotides, the CDR3 is TGTGCCAGCAGCTTTAAACAGGGGTTGAAGTACTTC.